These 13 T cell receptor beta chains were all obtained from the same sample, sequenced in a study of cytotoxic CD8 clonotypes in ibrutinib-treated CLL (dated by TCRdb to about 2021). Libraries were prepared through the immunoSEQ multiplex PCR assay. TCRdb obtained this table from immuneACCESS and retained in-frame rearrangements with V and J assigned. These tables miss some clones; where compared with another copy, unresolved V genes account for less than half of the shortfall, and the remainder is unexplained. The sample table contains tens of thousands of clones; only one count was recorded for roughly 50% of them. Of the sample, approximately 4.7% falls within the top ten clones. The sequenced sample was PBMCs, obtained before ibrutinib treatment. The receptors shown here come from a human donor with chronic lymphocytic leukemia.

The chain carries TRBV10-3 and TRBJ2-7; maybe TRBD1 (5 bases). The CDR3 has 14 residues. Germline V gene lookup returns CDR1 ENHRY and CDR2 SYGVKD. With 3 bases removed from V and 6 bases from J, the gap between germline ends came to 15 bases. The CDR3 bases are TGTGCCATCAGTGAAGGGGCTGCGCTTTCCGAGCAGTACTTC. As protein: CAISEGAALSEQYF.

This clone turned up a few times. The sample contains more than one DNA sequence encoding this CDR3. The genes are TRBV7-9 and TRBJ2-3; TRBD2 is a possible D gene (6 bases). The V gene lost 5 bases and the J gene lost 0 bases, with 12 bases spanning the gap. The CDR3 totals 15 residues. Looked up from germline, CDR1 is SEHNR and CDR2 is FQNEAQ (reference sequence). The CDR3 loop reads CASSPRGASTDTQYF. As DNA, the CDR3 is TGTGCCAGCAGCCCCCGCGGGGCTAGCACAGATACGCAGTATTTT.

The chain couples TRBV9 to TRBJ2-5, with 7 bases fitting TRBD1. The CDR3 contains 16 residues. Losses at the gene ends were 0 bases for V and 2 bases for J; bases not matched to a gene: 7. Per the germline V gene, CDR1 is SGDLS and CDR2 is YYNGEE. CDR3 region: CASSVEGGWGQETQYF. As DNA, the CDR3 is TGTGCCAGCAGCGTAGAAGGGGGCTGGGGTCAAGAGACCCAGTACTTC.

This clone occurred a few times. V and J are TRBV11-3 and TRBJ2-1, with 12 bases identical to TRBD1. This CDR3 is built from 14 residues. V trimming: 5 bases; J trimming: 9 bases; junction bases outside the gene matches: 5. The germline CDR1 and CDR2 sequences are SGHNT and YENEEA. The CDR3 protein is CASSPGTGGGEQFF. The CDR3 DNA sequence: TGTGCCAGCAGCCCCGGGACAGGGGGCGGTGAGCAGTTCTTC. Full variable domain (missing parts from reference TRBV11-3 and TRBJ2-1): EAGVVQSPRYKIIEKKQPVAFWCNPISGHNTLYWYLQNLGQGPELLIRYENEEAVDDSQLPKDRFSAERLKGVDSTLKIQPAELGDSAVYLCASSPGTGGGEQFFGPGTRLTVL.

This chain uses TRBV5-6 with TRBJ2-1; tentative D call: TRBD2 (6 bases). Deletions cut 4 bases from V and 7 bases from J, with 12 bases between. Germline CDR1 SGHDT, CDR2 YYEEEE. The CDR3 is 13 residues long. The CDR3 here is CASSGRLDNEQFF. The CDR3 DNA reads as TGTGCCAGCAGCGGTCGACTAGATAATGAGCAGTTCTTC.

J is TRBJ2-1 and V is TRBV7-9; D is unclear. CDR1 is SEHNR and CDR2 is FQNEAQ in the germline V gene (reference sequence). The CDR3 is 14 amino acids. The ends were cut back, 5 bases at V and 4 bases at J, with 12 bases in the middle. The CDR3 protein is CASSGLLVYNEQFF. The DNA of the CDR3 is TGTGCCAGCAGCGGGTTATTGGTTTACAATGAGCAGTTCTTC.

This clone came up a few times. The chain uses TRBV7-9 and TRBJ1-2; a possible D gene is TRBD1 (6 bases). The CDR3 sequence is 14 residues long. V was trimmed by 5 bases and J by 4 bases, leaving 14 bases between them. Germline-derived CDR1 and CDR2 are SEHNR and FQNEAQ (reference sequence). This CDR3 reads CASSKSGAGYGYTF. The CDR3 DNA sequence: TGTGCCAGCAGCAAATCAGGGGCGGGCTATGGCTACACCTTC.

CDR3 residues: CSVESNTDTQYF. In DNA, the CDR3 is TGCAGCGTTGAATCCAACACAGATACGCAGTATTTT. The V call is TRBV29-1, the J call TRBJ2-3; D is uncertain. The CDR3 sequence is 12 residues long. Germline V gene sequence: CDR1 SQVTM, CDR2 ANQGSEA. V lost 2 bases to trimming and J lost 2 bases, with 5 bases between them.

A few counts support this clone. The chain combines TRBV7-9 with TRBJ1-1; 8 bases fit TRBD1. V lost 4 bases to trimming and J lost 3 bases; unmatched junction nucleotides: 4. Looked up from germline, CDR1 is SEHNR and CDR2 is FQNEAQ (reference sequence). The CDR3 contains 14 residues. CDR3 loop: CASSSTGGYTEAFF. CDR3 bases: TGTGCCAGCAGCTCAACAGGGGGTTACACTGAAGCTTTCTTT.

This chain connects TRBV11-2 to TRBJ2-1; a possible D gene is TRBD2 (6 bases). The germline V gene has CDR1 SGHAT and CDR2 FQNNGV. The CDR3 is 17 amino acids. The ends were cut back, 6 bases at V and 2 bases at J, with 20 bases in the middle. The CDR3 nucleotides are TGTGCCAGCAGTTACAGGCTCCGGGACTCCCCCTACAATGAGCAGTTCTTC. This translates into CASSYRLRDSPYNEQFF. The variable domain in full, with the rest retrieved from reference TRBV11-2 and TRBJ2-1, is EAGVAQSPRYKIIEKRQSVAFWCNPISGHATLYWYQQILGQGPKLLIQFQNNGVVDDSQLPKDRFSAERLKGVDSTLKIQPAKLEDSAVYLCASSYRLRDSPYNEQFFGPGTRLTVL.

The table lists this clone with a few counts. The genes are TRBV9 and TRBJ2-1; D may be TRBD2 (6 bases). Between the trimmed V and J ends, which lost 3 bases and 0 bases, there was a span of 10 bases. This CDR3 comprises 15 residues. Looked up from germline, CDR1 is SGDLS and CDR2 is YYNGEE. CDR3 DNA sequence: TGTGCCAGCAGCGAGTCCGGGGGCTCCTACAATGAGCAGTTCTTC. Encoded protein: CASSESGGSYNEQFF.

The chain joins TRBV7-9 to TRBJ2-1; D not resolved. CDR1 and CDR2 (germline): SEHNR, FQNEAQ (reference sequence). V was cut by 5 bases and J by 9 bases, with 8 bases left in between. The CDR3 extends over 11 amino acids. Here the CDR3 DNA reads TGTGCCAGCAGCAATTCTGGTGAGCAGTTCTTC. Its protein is CASSNSGEQFF.

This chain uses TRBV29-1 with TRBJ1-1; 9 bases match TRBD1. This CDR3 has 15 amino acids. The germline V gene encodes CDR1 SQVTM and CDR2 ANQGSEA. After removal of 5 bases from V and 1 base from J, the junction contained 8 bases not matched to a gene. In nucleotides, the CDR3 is TGCAGCGTTATGACAGGGGGGGTGTGGAACACTGAAGCTTTCTTT. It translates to CSVMTGGVWNTEAFF. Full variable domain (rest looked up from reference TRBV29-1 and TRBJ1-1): SAVISQKPSRDICQRGTSLTIQCQVDSQVTMMFWYRQQPGQSLTLIATANQGSEATYESGFVIDKFPISRPNLTFSTLTVSNMSPEDSSIYLCSVMTGGVWNTEAFFGQGTRLTVV.